This entry lists 32 T cell receptor beta chains sequenced from one sample in a study of regulatory T cells in long-lasting Graves disease. CDR3 regions were amplified by Arm-PCR using iRepertoire HTBI primers to build TCR beta libraries. Each CDR3 protein is one row after TCRdb ran MiXCR on the multiplex PCR reads. The sample lists 350,000 to 450,000 distinct CDR3 sequences, approximately 12% occurring once. The sample's time point: newly diagnosed GD, antithyroid drugs for less than 3 months. PBMC-extracted RNA yielded the TCR library. This same sample was also part of a study on T cells in Graves' hyperthyroidism and ophthalmopathy.

The source was peripheral blood mononuclear cells (PBMCs), collected at new diagnosis, from a patient treated with antithyroid drugs. These receptors all come from a woman aged 18-29 years with Graves disease.

The rearrangement links TRBV10-3 to TRBJ2-7, with TRBD2 matching over 9 bases. V lost 10 bases to trimming and J lost 6 bases; unmatched junction nucleotides: 10. Per germline, CDR1 ENHRY and CDR2 SYGVKD. CDR3 size: 13 residues. CDR3 amino acids: CATQAGGPGEQYF. The DNA for the CDR3 is TGTGCCACGCAAGCGGGGGGTCCGGGCGAGCAGTACTTC.

About this clonotype itself: Because it lacks the conserved phenylalanine or tryptophan at the end, this CDR3 is likely a read error. The chain is built from TRBV7-8 and TRBJ1-1, with TRBD1 matching over 10 bases. Per the germline V gene, CDR1 is SGHVS and CDR2 is FQNEAQ. This CDR3 region has 17 residues. Trimming at V came to 1 base and at J to 4 bases, leaving 9 bases not matched to a gene. The CDR3 loop reads CASSLGLAGQGITEAFL. The CDR3 bases are TGTGCCAGCAGCTTAGGGCTAGCGGGACAGGGGATCACTGAAGCTTTCCTT.

This clonotype was found many times. The rearrangement joins TRBV28 to TRBJ2-1; 8 positions match TRBD2. CDR1 and CDR2 from the germline V gene are MDHEN and SYDVKM. The V and J ends lost 3 bases and 1 base, in that order; junction bases with no gene match: 5. This CDR3 is 16 amino acids long. The CDR3 loop is CASSFALAESYNEQFF. CDR3 DNA sequence: TGTGCCAGCAGTTTTGCACTAGCGGAATCCTACAATGAGCAGTTCTTC.

The V and J genes are TRBV19 and TRBJ1-5; no definite D call. This CDR3 has 16 amino acids. V was clipped by 3 bases and J by 0 bases, with 12 bases between them. Germline CDR1 LNHDA, CDR2 SQIVND (reference sequence). The CDR3, as DNA: TGTGCCAGTAGTATCTCGGGGTTATATAGCAATCAGCCCCAGCATTTT. It is translated as CASSISGLYSNQPQHF.

This clonotype was detected ten times or more. The rearrangement uses TRBV3-1 and TRBJ2-7; possible D gene TRBD2, 6 bases. The CDR3 loop spans 15 amino acids. Trimming left V 0 bases short and J 3 bases short, with 12 bases between. Germline CDR1 reads LGHDT; CDR2 reads YNNKEL (reference sequence). The CDR3 loop is CASSQEVAEIYEQYF. In nucleotides, the CDR3 is TGTGCCAGCAGCCAAGAAGTAGCGGAGATCTACGAGCAGTACTTC.

The V call is TRBV4-2, the J call TRBJ1-1, with TRBD1 identical over 7 bases. The CDR3 length is 12 residues. V shed 1 base and J 12 bases; nucleotides not matched to a gene: 5. Germline V gene data show CDR1 as LGHNA and CDR2 as YNFKEQ. DNA of the CDR3: TGTGCCAGCAGCCAAGGACAGGGTTGGACTTTCTTT. Its translation is CASSQGQGWTFF.

This clonotype was detected ten times or more. V is TRBV12-3 or TRBV12-4 and J is TRBJ1-1; tentative D call: TRBD1 (5 bases). Trimming stripped 1 base from V and 0 bases from J, with 24 bases between. The CDR3 runs to 20 residues. CDR3 in amino acids: CASSLVTLGGERGMNTEAFF. Written as DNA, the CDR3 is TGTGCCAGCAGTTTAGTGACTCTTGGAGGGGAGAGGGGTATGAACACTGAAGCTTTCTTT.

This clonotype was seen ten or more times. The V gene is TRBV28, the J gene TRBJ2-7; the D gene could be TRBD1 or TRBD2 (5 bases each). Germline loops: CDR1 MDHEN, CDR2 SYDVKM. Trimming shortened V by 2 bases and J by 1 base, and 18 bases separated the two germline ends. There are 17 residues in the CDR3. The CDR3 bases are TGTGCCAGCAGTTTAGGTATTGGGGGAAGGATGTCCTACGAGCAGTACTTC. This sequence encodes CASSLGIGGRMSYEQYF. The whole variable domain, filled in from reference TRBV28 and TRBJ2-7, reads DVKVTQSSRYLVKRTGEKVFLECVQDMDHENMFWYRQDPGLGLRLIYFSYDVKMKEKGDIPEGYSVSREKKERFSLILESASTNQTSMYLCASSLGIGGRMSYEQYFGPGTRLTVT.

This clonotype was detected ten times or more. The chain recombines TRBV6-9 with TRBJ1-6, with D unclear. This CDR3 has 15 amino acids. From germline, CDR1 is MNHGY and CDR2 SVAAGI. The V end lost 3 bases, the J end lost 2 bases, and 8 bases lay between the germline ends. CDR3 coding DNA: TGTGCCAGCAGTTACGGACTTACCTATAATTCACCCCTCCACTTT. Translated, it gives CASSYGLTYNSPLHF.

This clonotype has just a few counts. This chain joins TRBV6-5 and TRBJ1-1, with D perhaps matching TRBD1 (6 bases). V was clipped by 0 bases and J by 1 base, with 12 bases between them. The germline gives CDR1 MNHEY, CDR2 SVGAGI. This CDR3 comprises 16 residues. CDR3 nucleotide sequence: TGTGCCAGCAGTTACTCCATTCAGGGGTGGAACACTGAAGCTTTCTTT. The encoded protein is CASSYSIQGWNTEAFF.

Ten or more counts support this clonotype. The CDR3 reads CASSYPSTGSSYNEQFF. The CDR3 coding sequence is TGCGCCAGCAGCTACCCATCGACAGGGAGCTCCTACAATGAGCAGTTCTTC. The chain couples TRBV5-1 to TRBJ2-1; 7 bases are shared with TRBD1. V was clipped by 3 bases and J by 0 bases; unmatched bases: 9. This CDR3 has 17 residues. Germline CDR1 reads SGHRS; CDR2 reads YFSETQ. Supplemented by reference TRBV5-1 and TRBJ2-1, the full variable domain reads KAGVTQTPRYLIKTRGQQVTLSCSPISGHRSVSWYQQTPGQGLQFLFEYFSETQRNKGNFPGRFSGRQFSNSRSEMNVSTLELGDSALYLCASSYPSTGSSYNEQFFGPGTRLTVL.

This clonotype came up many times. V is TRBV4-1 and J is TRBJ2-3; the match to TRBD2 covers 12 bases. The CDR3 is 19 residues long. J lost 4 bases, V lost 1 base, and 12 bases had no gene match. Germline CDR1 is MGHRA and CDR2 is YSYEKL. The chain's CDR3 is CASSQVVTSGSGNADTQYF. CDR3 DNA sequence: TGCGCCAGCAGCCAAGTAGTGACTAGCGGGAGTGGGAACGCAGATACGCAGTATTTT.

This clonotype came up many times. The V gene is TRBV6-2 or TRBV6-3, the J gene TRBJ1-5; 7 bases align to TRBD1. The V gene's germline CDR1 is MNHEY and CDR2 SVGEGT. V gave up 5 bases and J gave up 8 bases; unmatched junction bases: 12. The CDR3 contains 15 residues. In DNA form, the CDR3 reads TGTGCCAGCAGTCATCAGGGGGATCTGCGGAAGCCCCAGCATTTT. Its protein is CASSHQGDLRKPQHF.

There are many counts of this clonotype. The chain employs TRBV6-1 and TRBJ2-2; D perhaps matches TRBD1 (5 bases). V was shortened by 4 bases and J by 5 bases, with 8 bases between the two germline ends. Per the germline V gene, CDR1 is MNHNS and CDR2 is SASEGT. The CDR3 covers 13 residues. The CDR3: CASSGQFTGELFF. The CDR3 coding sequence is TGTGCCAGCAGTGGACAGTTTACCGGGGAGCTGTTTTTT.

This clonotype came up many times. The rearrangement links TRBV18 to TRBJ1-1, with 7 bases that match TRBD1. CDR3 length: 13 amino acids. Trimming took 6 bases from V and 4 from J; bases not matched to a gene: 5. Germline assignment: CDR1 KGHSH and CDR2 LQKENI. CDR3 protein: CASSQGTATEAFF. CDR3 DNA sequence: TGTGCCAGCTCGCAAGGGACAGCCACTGAAGCTTTCTTT. The complete variable domain, with remaining parts taken from reference TRBV18 and TRBJ1-1, reads NAGVMQNPRHLVRRRGQEARLRCSPMKGHSHVYWYRQLPEEGLKFMVYLQKENIIDESGMPKERFSAEFPKEGPSILRIQQVVRGDSAAYFCASSQGTATEAFFGQGTRLTVV.

This clonotype has at least ten counts. This chain joins TRBV4-2 and TRBJ2-7, with a possible D match to TRBD1 (6 bases). The CDR3 is 16 residues long. Germline V gene lookup returns CDR1 LGHNA and CDR2 YNFKEQ. V shed 4 bases and J shed 2 bases, with 18 bases lying between them. CDR3 region: CASSLSPSDSPYEQYF. The CDR3 DNA sequence: TGTGCCAGCAGCCTCTCCCCCTCGGACAGCCCCTACGAGCAGTACTTC.

This clonotype showed up many times. The chain carries TRBV5-5 and TRBJ2-1; D is undetermined. Trimming took 0 bases from V and 9 from J, leaving 10 bases between them. CDR1 and CDR2 (germline): SGHKS, YYEKEE (reference sequence). The CDR3 length is 13 residues. Here the CDR3 reads CASSLEPDGEQFF. The CDR3 nucleotides read TGTGCCAGCAGCTTGGAGCCCGACGGTGAGCAGTTCTTC.

The gene calls are TRBV19 and TRBJ1-1; D might be TRBD1 (6 bases). CDR3 length: 15 residues. CDR1 and CDR2 from the germline V gene are LNHDA and SQIVND (reference sequence). Trimming removed 2 bases at V and 1 base at J, with 11 bases between. The CDR3 here is CASSISPGANTEAFF. CDR3 DNA sequence: TGTGCCAGTAGTATAAGTCCGGGGGCGAACACTGAAGCTTTCTTT.

This chain uses TRBV5-1 with TRBJ1-4; no firm D call. V was shortened by 4 bases and J by 4 bases, with 14 bases between the two germline ends. Germline V gene data show CDR1 as SGHRS and CDR2 as YFSETQ. The CDR3 covers 15 residues. The CDR3 region is CASSPGVTYNEKLFF. CDR3 DNA sequence: TGCGCCAGCAGCCCTGGGGTGACCTATAATGAAAAACTGTTTTTT. Drawing the rest from reference TRBV5-1 and TRBJ1-4, the complete variable domain is KAGVTQTPRYLIKTRGQQVTLSCSPISGHRSVSWYQQTPGQGLQFLFEYFSETQRNKGNFPGRFSGRQFSNSRSEMNVSTLELGDSALYLCASSPGVTYNEKLFFGSGTQLSVL.

This clonotype was observed many times. CDR3 sequence (DNA): TGCAGTGCTCCTAGGACAGGGGGCGACAGCTATGGCTACACCTTC. This codes for CSAPRTGGDSYGYTF. The rearrangement links TRBV20-1 to TRBJ1-2; TRBD1 aligns across 11 bases. Germline values: CDR1 DFQATT, CDR2 SNEGSKA (reference sequence). The V gene end was trimmed by 5 bases and the J gene end by 4 bases; junction bases not matched to a gene: 9. The CDR3 covers 15 residues.

A few counts support this clonotype. This could be a read error, since a much larger clone is one nucleotide away. This rearrangement joins TRBV11-1 to TRBJ1-2, with 8 bases identical to TRBD1. Germline V gene sequence: CDR1 SGHAT, CDR2 FQDESV (reference sequence). The CDR3 contains 14 residues. V dropped 8 bases and J dropped 4; count of bases not matched to a gene: 9. CDR3 sequence reads: CASGRAGTGYGYTF. DNA for the CDR3: TGTGCCAGCGGCAGAGCCGGGACAGGCTATGGCTACACCTTC.

This clonotype showed up many times. V usage is TRBV6-1 and J usage is TRBJ1-2; 9 bases are a match to TRBD1. The germline gives CDR1 MNHNS, CDR2 SASEGT. CDR3 length: 16 amino acids. Germline trimming cut 6 bases from V and 4 bases from J; bases unmatched to any gene: 12. CDR3 protein: CASSYAGTGISYGYTF. CDR3 DNA: TGTGCCAGCAGCTATGCAGGGACAGGGATTAGCTATGGCTACACCTTC.

This clonotype was recorded at least ten times. An end of the junction does not agree with germline; a read error may underlie this. The chain links TRBV12-3 or TRBV12-4 to TRBJ2-7; 10 bases are shared with TRBD2. The CDR3 covers 12 residues. CDR3 in amino acids: CANSRLAGEQYF. The CDR3, as DNA: TGTGCCAACAGTAGACTAGCGGGCGAGCAGTACTTC.

The sample holds many counts of this clonotype. The chain couples TRBV7-2 to TRBJ1-1; D is perhaps TRBD1 (6 bases). Per germline, CDR1 SGHTA and CDR2 FQGNSA. This CDR3 has 18 amino acids. V lost 3 bases and J lost 5, with 25 bases in between. The CDR3 here is CASSFFPRPGATGTEAFF. The CDR3 nucleotides are TGTGCCAGCAGCTTTTTCCCAAGGCCAGGGGCGACAGGTACTGAAGCTTTCTTT.

This clonotype was seen at least ten times. This rearrangement joins TRBV20-1 to TRBJ2-7; 9 bases align to TRBD2. This CDR3 contains 17 residues. The germline CDR1 and CDR2 sequences are DFQATT and SNEGSKA (reference sequence). The junction had 11 bases not matched to a gene; V was cut back by 0 bases and J by 2 bases. DNA for the CDR3: TGCAGTGCTAGAGATCCCCGGCGGGAGGGCCCCACCTACGAGCAGTACTTC. The encoded protein is CSARDPRREGPTYEQYF.

This clonotype was found many times. CDR3 protein: CASSSRDYSYNEQFF. DNA of the CDR3: TGTGCCAGCAGCTCACGGGACTATTCCTACAATGAGCAGTTCTTC. The chain combines TRBV11-2 with TRBJ2-1; TRBD2 aligns across 7 bases. CDR3 size: 15 residues. The germline CDR1 and CDR2 sequences are SGHAT and FQNNGV. V dropped 4 bases and J dropped 1; count of bases not matched to a gene: 4.

This clonotype has ten or more counts. This chain links TRBV11-3 with TRBJ2-1; 10 nucleotides line up with TRBD2. The ends lost 3 bases at V and 4 bases at J; junction bases unmatched: 9. CDR3 length equals 17 residues. Germline V gives CDR1 SGHNT, CDR2 YENEEA. CDR3 in DNA: TGTGCCAGCAGCTTTTCGGCGCTGACTAGCGGGTACAATGAGCAGTTCTTC. It is translated as CASSFSALTSGYNEQFF.

Notes on this clonotype: Possible read error: a much larger clone is one base away. The gene calls are TRBV6-1 and TRBJ1-1; TRBD1 matches at 9 bases. Germline CDR1 reads MNHNS; CDR2 reads SASEGT. This CDR3 comprises 14 residues. CDR3 DNA: TGTGCCAGCCTCTTCTCCCAGGGACAGGGAGAAGCTTCCTTT. Residues: CASLFSQGQGEASF.

Turning to this clonotype: A much larger clone is a single base away; this may be a read error. This CDR3 is missing its conserved last phenylalanine or tryptophan, likely due to a read error. V is TRBV4-1 and J is TRBJ1-2; no reliable D call. The CDR3 sequence is 18 residues long. Germline V lookup: CDR1 MGHRA, CDR2 YSYEKL. Trimming pared 1 base from V and 2 bases from J, leaving 20 bases between. The CDR3 loop is CASSQVIGPHLSNYGYTL. DNA for the CDR3: TGCGCCAGCAGCCAAGTTATCGGGCCGCATTTATCGAACTATGGCTACACCCTC.

This clonotype has ten or more counts. The V and J genes are TRBV19 and TRBJ2-1; 8 bases fit TRBD1. This CDR3 region has 16 residues. Germline CDR1 reads LNHDA; CDR2 reads SQIVND (reference sequence). Trimming cost V 5 bases and J 7 bases; bases outside gene matches: 13. The CDR3: CASSFGQGPFQNEQFF. Written as DNA, the CDR3 is TGTGCCAGTAGTTTCGGACAGGGACCTTTCCAAAATGAGCAGTTCTTC.

Ten or more counts support this clonotype. The chain recombines TRBV29-1 with TRBJ1-4; D is unresolved. Trimming stripped 7 bases from V and 5 bases from J, with 14 bases between. The germline V gene has CDR1 SQVTM and CDR2 ANQGSEA. This CDR3 is 13 amino acids long. The CDR3 DNA sequence: TGCAGCGCCTCGACGGCTCCCAATGAAAAACTGTTTTTT. Its protein is CSASTAPNEKLFF. Filled out from reference TRBV29-1 and TRBJ1-4, the complete variable domain reads SAVISQKPSRDICQRGTSLTIQCQVDSQVTMMFWYRQQPGQSLTLIATANQGSEATYESGFVIDKFPISRPNLTFSTLTVSNMSPEDSSIYLCSASTAPNEKLFFGSGTQLSVL.

This chain uses TRBV9 with TRBJ2-1; tentative D call: TRBD1 (7 bases). The CDR3 runs to 14 residues. CDR1 and CDR2 from the germline V gene are SGDLS and YYNGEE. With 4 bases removed from V and 6 bases from J, the gap between germline ends came to 14 bases. CDR3 nucleotides: TGTGCCAGCAGCCCCGGAGGGGGCCTCAATGAGCAGTTCTTC. Residues: CASSPGGGLNEQFF.